Shown below are 22 T cell receptor beta chains from a single sample sequenced in a study of blood T cells in healthy people across ages. Alongside a J-beta primer mix, a sample-barcoded 5' primer served in a second PCR lasting roughly 6 to 12 cycles. TCRdb itself ran the 5' RACE reads through MiXCR, one entry per CDR3 protein. The sample lists approximately 1.5 million distinct CDR3 sequences, about 31% occurring once. What was sequenced was blood. The receptors come from a woman in her twenties or thirties in good health.

A few counts support this clonotype. The chain couples TRBV12-3 or TRBV12-4 to TRBJ1-2; D is unclear. Trimming cost V 6 bases and J 5 bases, with 22 bases left between them. This CDR3 has 16 amino acids. The CDR3 region has the DNA TGTGCCAGCAGAAGCGGATTAGGACGCACACCGTATGGCTACACCTTC. This gives the protein CASRSGLGRTPYGYTF.

J is TRBJ2-7 and V is TRBV7-9, with 9 bases that match TRBD1. Germline V gives CDR1 SEHNR, CDR2 FQNEAQ (reference sequence). This CDR3 is built from 14 residues. V was pared by 8 bases and J by 4 bases, with 9 bases of the junction left unmatched. DNA for the CDR3: TGTGCCAGCCGCACACTCGGGACAGGGTACGAGCAGTACTTC. Protein sequence: CASRTLGTGYEQYF. The full variable domain, its missing parts supplied by reference TRBV7-9 and TRBJ2-7, is DTGVSQNPRHKITKRGQNVTFRCDPISEHNRLYWYRQTLGQGPEFLTYFQNEAQLEKSRLLSDRFSAERPKGSFSTLEIQRTEQGDSAMYLCASRTLGTGYEQYFGPGTRLTVT.

This clonotype has only one observation. A read error may be the cause here, since a much bigger clone is one base away. The chain employs TRBV20-1 and TRBJ2-5, with TRBD2 as a possible D gene (6 bases). Germline assignment: CDR1 DFQATT and CDR2 SNEGSKA (reference sequence). The CDR3 length is 15 residues. This chain's CDR3 is CSARAGSGSGENQYF. The CDR3 nucleotides read TGCAGTGCTAGAGCCGGGAGCGGCTCGGGGGAGAACCAGTACTTC.

Many counts were recorded for this clonotype. V gene TRBV5-1 combines with J gene TRBJ2-7; 11 nucleotides match TRBD2. Germline CDR1 is SGHRS and CDR2 is YFSETQ. There are 14 residues in the CDR3. V trimming: 4 bases; J trimming: 3 bases; junction bases outside the gene matches: 3. CDR3 sequence reads: CASSGGLAVYEQYF. The CDR3 DNA is TGCGCCAGCAGCGGGGGACTAGCGGTCTACGAGCAGTACTTC.

The V gene is TRBV19, the J gene TRBJ2-1, with D perhaps given as TRBD1 or TRBD2 (5 bases each). Germline CDR1 LNHDA, CDR2 SQIVND (reference sequence). Trimming removed 5 bases at V and 6 bases at J, with 11 bases between. The CDR3 consists of 13 residues. The CDR3 DNA follows: TGTGCCAGTAGTTCCGGGGCTTTCAATGAGCAGTTCTTC. It codes for CASSSGAFNEQFF.

This clonotype showed up just a few times. V usage is TRBV21-1 and J usage is TRBJ2-1; TRBD2, the table's D call, lacks a check against the DNA. TRBV21-1 is a pseudogene. The CDR3 spans 19 residues. The CDR3 coding sequence is TGTGCCAGCAGCAAAGCGACTACTAGCGGGAGTTGGCGGTACAATGAGCAGTTCTTC. Its protein product is CASSKATTSGSWRYNEQFF.

This chain joins TRBV6-5 and TRBJ1-6, with D possibly matching TRBD1 (6 bases). Trimming left V 2 bases short and J 7 bases short, with 12 bases between. Germline CDR1 reads MNHEY; CDR2 reads SVGAGI. The CDR3 is made up of 15 amino acids. CDR3 nucleotides: TGTGCCAGCAGTTACGTGGGGGCTGGAAATTCACCCCTCCACTTT. Translating gives CASSYVGAGNSPLHF.

Concerning this clonotype itself: A clone one base away is much larger, so this may be a read error. The chain couples TRBV6-1 to TRBJ1-5; weak D call: TRBD1 (5 bases). CDR3 size: 13 residues. V lost 11 bases and J 9 bases, leaving 20 bases between the germline ends. Per the germline V gene, CDR1 is MNHNS and CDR2 is SASEGT. CDR3 sequence: CAGTGGANRPQHF. The CDR3 DNA sequence: TGTGCCGGCACCGGAGGGGCAAACAGGCCCCAGCATTTT.

This clonotype has only one observation. The chain links TRBV5-1 to TRBJ1-4; 12 bases fit TRBD1. The germline V gene encodes CDR1 SGHRS and CDR2 YFSETQ. The V and J ends lost 1 base and 0 bases, in that order; junction bases with no gene match: 4. This CDR3 region has 18 residues. The CDR3 DNA sequence: TGCGCCAGCAGCTTGCCCGGGACAGGGGGCACAACTAATGAAAAACTGTTTTTT. It yields the protein CASSLPGTGGTTNEKLFF. The full variable domain, rest sourced from reference TRBV5-1 and TRBJ1-4, is KAGVTQTPRYLIKTRGQQVTLSCSPISGHRSVSWYQQTPGQGLQFLFEYFSETQRNKGNFPGRFSGRQFSNSRSEMNVSTLELGDSALYLCASSLPGTGGTTNEKLFFGSGTQLSVL.

On this clonotype itself: A read error may produce the germline difference seen at one junction end. The gene calls are TRBV5-1 and TRBJ2-5, with D possibly TRBD1 on 5 matching bases. The CDR3 sequence is 15 residues long. Germline-derived CDR1 and CDR2 are SGHRS and YFSETQ. CDR3 sequence reads: CASNLAQGNGETQYF. CDR3 coding DNA: TGCGCCAGCAACTTGGCGCAGGGTAACGGAGAGACCCAGTACTTC.

The chain links TRBV11-2 to TRBJ2-7; D is ambiguous. V dropped 1 base and J dropped 1 base, with 14 bases sitting between them. The CDR3 totals 16 residues. Germline V gene lookup returns CDR1 SGHAT and CDR2 FQNNGV. The CDR3 DNA follows: TGTGCCAGCAGCTTAGCGGCGACCAAACTATCCTACGAGCAGTACTTC. It yields the protein CASSLAATKLSYEQYF.

The V gene is TRBV4-1, the J gene TRBJ1-2; no reliable D call. The germline CDR1 and CDR2 sequences are MGHRA and YSYEKL. The germline V and J ends were trimmed by 3 bases and 4 bases, with 12 bases remaining between them. The CDR3 runs 14 residues. The CDR3 loop is CASSHVWVFYGYTF. In nucleotides, the CDR3 is TGCGCCAGCAGCCATGTTTGGGTTTTCTATGGCTACACCTTC.

CDR3 sequence (DNA): TGTGCCGGTTTCCCTAGCGGGAGCTCCTACAATGAGCAGTTCTTC. Residues: CAGFPSGSSYNEQFF. The V call is TRBV30, the J call TRBJ2-1, with TRBD2 matching 10 bases. The trim removed 8 bases at V and 0 bases at J, leaving 7 bases unmatched. The CDR3 totals 15 residues. Germline loops: CDR1 GTSNPN, CDR2 SVGIG (reference sequence).

The rearrangement links TRBV15 to TRBJ2-5; 9 bases agree with TRBD2. After removal of 0 bases from V and 2 bases from J, the junction contained 10 bases not matched to a gene. The V gene's germline CDR1 is LNHNV and CDR2 YYDKDF (reference sequence). The CDR3 consists of 18 residues. CDR3 bases: TGTGCCACCAGCAGAGATGGGAGGGTAGCGGGGGATCAAGAGACCCAGTACTTC. Residues: CATSRDGRVAGDQETQYF.

This clonotype showed up many times. The rearrangement joins TRBV24-1 to TRBJ1-5; D gene ambiguous. The germline V gene encodes CDR1 KGHDR and CDR2 SFDVKD. The CDR3 contains 14 residues. V lost 0 bases to trimming and J lost 3 bases, with 5 bases between them. The CDR3 reads CATSDLQNNQPQHF. CDR3 DNA: TGTGCCACCAGTGATTTGCAGAACAATCAGCCCCAGCATTTT.

This clonotype was observed a few times. One junction end does not reproduce the germline sequence, and a read error may be involved. This chain uses TRBV6-1 with TRBJ1-4; D call uncertain. Germline values: CDR1 MNHNS, CDR2 SASEGT. The CDR3 extends over 14 amino acids. Written as DNA, the CDR3 is TGTGCCAGCAGTGAACTGAGGACTGAGGAAAAACGGTTTTTT. Translation gives CASSELRTEEKRFF.

The chain has TRBV3-1 and TRBJ1-1; D gene ambiguous. V was clipped by 0 bases and J by 7 bases, with 15 bases between them. In germline, CDR1 is LGHDT, CDR2 YNNKEL (reference sequence). The CDR3 covers 15 residues. CDR3 protein: CASSQDDPRSLEAFF. DNA for the CDR3: TGTGCCAGCAGCCAAGATGATCCAAGGAGCCTTGAAGCTTTCTTT.

The genes are TRBV9 and TRBJ1-5; 11 bases line up with TRBD1. V lost 4 bases, J lost 6 bases, and 6 bases stayed unmatched. CDR3 length equals 15 residues. Germline V gene data show CDR1 as SGDLS and CDR2 as YYNGEE. CDR3 in amino acids: CASSLDGTGGQPQHF. CDR3 nucleotide sequence: TGTGCCAGCAGCTTAGACGGGACAGGGGGTCAGCCCCAGCATTTT.

Only a few counts were recorded for this clonotype. The genes are TRBV5-6 and TRBJ2-3; 7 nucleotides match TRBD2. After removal of 0 bases from V and 6 bases from J, the junction contained 7 bases not matched to a gene. This CDR3 contains 15 residues. CDR1 and CDR2 (germline): SGHDT, YYEEEE. The CDR3 region has the DNA TGTGCCAGCAGCTTGGAGCAGGACGGGAGGGATACGCAGTATTTT. Its translation is CASSLEQDGRDTQYF.

As concerns this clonotype: A read error is possible here, since a much larger clone lies one base away. The genes are TRBV12-3 or TRBV12-4 and TRBJ2-5; TRBD2 agrees at 8 bases. With the DNA end fitting TRBJ2-1 better, the J assignment may be wrong. The CDR3 is 15 residues long. CDR3 amino acids: CASSWGTRSLETQFF. The CDR3 bases are TGTGCCAGCAGTTGGGGGACTAGGAGTCTGGAGACCCAGTTCTTC.

In this sample, this clonotype turned up a few times. V gene TRBV7-2 combines with J gene TRBJ1-2, with 8 positions matching TRBD1. The V gene end was trimmed by 5 bases and the J gene end by 1 base; junction bases not matched to a gene: 9. The CDR3 consists of 16 residues. Per germline, CDR1 SGHTA and CDR2 FQGNSA. CDR3: CASSLSWTGLNYGYTF. CDR3 in DNA: TGTGCCAGCAGCCTGTCCTGGACAGGGCTTAACTATGGCTACACCTTC.

This clonotype was picked up a small number of times. The rearrangement joins TRBV3-1 to TRBJ2-1; D call uncertain. Germline V gene data show CDR1 as LGHDT and CDR2 as YNNKEL (reference sequence). V was clipped by 1 base and J by 4 bases, with 11 bases between them. This CDR3 spans 15 amino acids. In nucleotides, the CDR3 is TGTGCCAGCAGCCAAGCAATTTCACAGTACAATGAGCAGTTCTTC. It is translated as CASSQAISQYNEQFF.